These 5 T cell receptor beta chains were all obtained from the same sample, sequenced in a study of T cell changes during pregnancy in multiple sclerosis. Clones were sequenced by immunoSEQ multiplex PCR, and TCRdb holds only the in-frame ones, with some missing. Altogether tens of thousands of clones are present, more than 90% being singletons, with the ten largest covering more than 4.5%. The sequencing used peripheral blood, collected in the third trimester of pregnancy. The receptor source for this set is a female donor in good health, enrolled as a control in a pregnancy study.

The V and J genes are TRBV6-1 and TRBJ1-5; D call uncertain. V shed 2 bases and J shed 5 bases, with 16 bases lying between them. CDR1 and CDR2 from the germline V gene are MNHNS and SASEGT. The CDR3 covers 16 residues. The CDR3 loop reads CASSENKSFPDQPQHF. For the CDR3, the DNA is TGTGCCAGCAGTGAAAATAAGTCCTTCCCGGATCAGCCCCAGCATTTT.

The V call is TRBV10-3, the J call TRBJ1-1; D may be TRBD1 (6 bases). The CDR3 loop spans 14 amino acids. In germline, CDR1 is ENHRY, CDR2 SYGVKD. Trimming removed 6 bases from V and 2 bases from J, with 13 bases in between. Written as DNA, the CDR3 is TGTGCCATCAGGGGAGAGGGGGAAAACACTGAAGCTTTCTTT. This gives the protein CAIRGEGENTEAFF.

The CDR3 region has the DNA TGTGCCAGCAGCTGGGGACAACCCTACGAGCAGTACTTC. Translated, it gives CASSWGQPYEQYF. The V gene is TRBV5-5, the J gene TRBJ2-7, with TRBD1 as a possible D gene (6 bases). Germline V CDR1 and CDR2: SGHKS, YYEKEE (reference sequence). The CDR3 loop spans 13 amino acids. Trimming stripped 3 bases from V and 2 bases from J, with 9 bases between.

The chain combines TRBV7-8 with TRBJ1-4; D gene uncertain. In germline, CDR1 is SGHVS, CDR2 FQNEAQ. The CDR3 sequence is 15 residues long. Trimming left V 1 base short and J 5 bases short, with 11 bases between. Here the CDR3 reads CASSLVPGENEKLFF. The CDR3 DNA reads TGTGCCAGCAGCTTAGTCCCCGGGGAGAATGAAAAACTGTTTTTT.

Only one count was recorded for this clone. V and J are TRBV25-1 and TRBJ1-2; D unresolved. The CDR3 spans 12 residues. V lost 8 bases and J lost 4, with 11 bases in between. Germline V gene data show CDR1 as MGHDK and CDR2 as SYGVNS. CDR3 protein: CASGGRGYGYTF. The CDR3 DNA is TGTGCCAGCGGTGGTAGAGGCTATGGCTACACCTTC.